This TCR beta chain was found in a study of blood T cells in healthy people across ages. This clonotype was recorded at least ten times. CDR1 is SEHNR, CDR2 FQNEAQ, per germline (reference sequence). The CDR3 length is 13 residues. V was trimmed by 2 bases and J by 8 bases, leaving 10 bases between them. Primed by a sample-barcoded 5' primer and a J-beta primer mix, a second PCR proceeded for roughly 7 to 12 cycles. Each cDNA molecule, via a template-switch adaptor with 12 random nucleotides, was tagged. TCRdb analysed the 5' RACE reads with MiXCR anew, one entry per CDR3 protein. The repertoire includes about 1,500,000 distinct CDR3 sequences, under 30% of them detected once, and more than 6% sits in the top ten.

This clonotype originated in a woman aged 30 to 39 in good health. Sequencing used blood. V and J are TRBV7-9 and TRBJ2-1; a possible D gene is TRBD1 (5 bases). The CDR3 coding sequence is TGTGCCAGCAGCTTAAAGGGGTGGGATGAGCAGTTCTTC. Translated: CASSLKGWDEQFF. Variable domain in full (rest from reference TRBV7-9 and TRBJ2-1): DTGVSQNPRHKITKRGQNVTFRCDPISEHNRLYWYRQTLGQGPEFLTYFQNEAQLEKSRLLSDRFSAERPKGSFSTLEIQRTEQGDSAMYLCASSLKGWDEQFFGPGTRLTVL.